The sample holds a few counts of the clone carrying this TCR beta chain. This entry comes from a study of human T cells and chemical hapten exposure. The germline V gene has CDR1 SGHAT and CDR2 FQNNGV. The V and J ends lost 0 bases and 13 bases respectively, with 12 bases between them. The CDR3 covers 13 residues. As to time point: pre-sensitization, week 0. Stated treatment: therapeutic diphenylcyclopropenone sensitization with weekly scalp DPC. Each CDR3 protein is one row after TCRdb ran MiXCR on the RACE reads. There are about 250,000 distinct CDR3 sequences in the sample; roughly 7.7% occur only once, and 1.2% lies in the top ten.

Specimen: whole blood, collected in connection with sensitization to the hapten diphenylcyclopropenone (DPC). The rearrangement uses TRBV11-2 and TRBJ1-4; D not certain. The clonotype originates from a man aged 18 to 30 with alopecia areata. Some clones in this sample may be carry-over from other donors' samples. The CDR3 reads CASSLDRSRRLFF. CDR3 nucleotides: TGTGCCAGCAGCTTAGATCGTAGCCGTAGACTGTTTTTT.